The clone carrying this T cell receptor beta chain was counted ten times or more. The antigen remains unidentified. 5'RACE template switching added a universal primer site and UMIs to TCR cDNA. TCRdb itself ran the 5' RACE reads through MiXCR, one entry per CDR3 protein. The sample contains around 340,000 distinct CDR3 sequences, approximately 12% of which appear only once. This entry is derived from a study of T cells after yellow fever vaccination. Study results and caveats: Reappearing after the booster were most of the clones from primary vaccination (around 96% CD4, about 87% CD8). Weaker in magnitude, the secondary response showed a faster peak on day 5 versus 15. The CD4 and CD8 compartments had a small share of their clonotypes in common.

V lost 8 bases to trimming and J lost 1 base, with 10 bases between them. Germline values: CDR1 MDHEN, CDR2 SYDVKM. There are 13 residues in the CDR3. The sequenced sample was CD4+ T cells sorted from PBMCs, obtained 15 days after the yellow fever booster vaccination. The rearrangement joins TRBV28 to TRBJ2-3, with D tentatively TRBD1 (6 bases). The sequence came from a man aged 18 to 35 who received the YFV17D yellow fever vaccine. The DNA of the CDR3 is TGTGCCAGCCGCCGACAGGGCACAGATACGCAGTATTTT. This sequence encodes CASRRQGTDTQYF.